The T cell receptor (beta chain) described here comes from a study of cytomegalovirus exposure and HLA in healthy donors (dated by TCRdb to the late 2010s). About the investigation overall: An earlier analysis of 587 of the donors reported 250 to 350 Gb of sequence data and around 120 million unique TCR beta sequences obtained from about 179 million T cells. An early release covering some 640 HLA-typed donors comprised about 300 gigabases of sequencing data and approximately 85 million unique TCR sequences. The genetic ancestry cluster associated with self-reported Caucasian donors included around 76% of the 398 genotyped donors. The study was designed to test whether signatures of past pathogen exposure could be identified by cataloging public T cell receptors. The study used immunosequencing to profile the T cell repertoires of 600 to 850 subjects and linked those repertoires to cytomegalovirus serostatus. In addition to the first cohort of 500 to 850 subjects, a separate validation cohort of 130 or so different subjects was used. The study combined high-throughput TCR immunosequencing, statistical association of individual TCRs with disease status, and machine learning to predict cytomegalovirus infection status. In a later analysis, previously published TCR beta repertoires from about 640 donors were re-analyzed and high-resolution HLA genotyping was added so that TCR occurrence patterns could be studied. Rather than using new phenotypic data, the later analysis identified candidate immune exposures from TCR beta sequences and from how often those sequences occurred across donors. An earlier analysis of about 600 of the donors used high-throughput TCR beta sequencing to judge whether each TCR beta V gene segment behaved as functional or pseudogenic. Alongside the repertoire data, information on donor age, sex, ethnicity and CMV serostatus was compiled. A later genetic analysis used genome-wide SNP genotypes for about 55% of the 666 donors, treating that subset as a discovery cohort. Every repertoire in the discovery cohort had been generated on one and the same sequencing platform. Class I and class II HLA loci were covered by the typing at four-digit resolution. The number of donors typed differed by locus, with 629-630 for A, B, C, DRB1 and DQB1, about 500 for DQA1, about 610 for DPA1, and some 470 for DPB1. Because of strong linkage in the cohort, five DR-DQ haplotypes were treated as single units for association and clustering. Across 300 to 500 genotyped donors of the cohort, an average of approximately 240,000 unique TCR beta nucleotide sequences per donor were sequenced, and approximately 19% of those sequences were non-productive. General findings and caveats noted by the study authors: In an earlier analysis of approximately 590 of the donors, most TCR beta V segments appeared in productive rearrangements about 90% or about 30% of the time, broadly matching IMGT annotations. A later genetic analysis reported fewer N-insertions in productive TCRs among donors in an Asian-associated ancestry cluster than the roughly 700-donor mean. Correlated functional status among segregating V segments might be attributable to linkage disequilibrium, but an unknown experimental factor could not be ruled out. V-gene and J-gene trimming of TCR beta chains was associated with a missense DCLRE1C variant in a later genetic analysis, and the association was replicated in an independent cohort. The authors suggested that the approach could potentially be generalized to other disease states and immunological phenotypes. This cohort had only TCR beta chains sequenced, and the lack of alpha or paired-chain data limited which features could be detected. Some IMGT-functional V segments, including TRBV6-2 and TRBV6-3, could not be told apart with the 87-base-pair reads, so those segments were excluded. In a later analysis, HLA-associated TCR beta chains showed more clonal expansion and lower generation probabilities than non-associated chains that were equally common. When HLA alleles, especially DR and DQ, strongly co-occurred, TCR associations were difficult to assign to individual alleles. The presence/absence analyses assumed that sequencing depth was roughly uniform across donors, and that assumption may not be true. CMV serostatus was the only immune exposure information available for the cohort. The sequencing pipeline was judged likely to have produced a cluster of highly shared sequence variants as a technical artifact. Across donors, most TCR sequences were observed very rarely, whereas some public TCRs were present in many individuals. In a later analysis, the rate of TCR association differed among HLA loci, with DRB1 alleles having the most associated TCRs and HLA-C alleles having the fewest. Because counts were too low, some 17 rarely observed V segments, including chromosome 9 orphons, were left out of the earlier analysis of some 600 of the donors. According to a later analysis, parvovirus B19, influenza, CMV and Epstein-Barr virus appeared linked to several top co-occurrence clusters. HLA typing was unavailable for some donors at each locus, so association tests used only the typed subset. Three of the identified cytomegalovirus-associated TCR beta chains were confirmed in vitro to be specific for cytomegalovirus antigens. A further reported finding was that TCR beta sequences accurately predicted the HLA-A and HLA-B alleles for most subjects in the first cohort. At a false discovery rate of 0.05, a later analysis linked under 20,000 TCR beta sequences to specific HLA alleles. The study listed 150 to 200 TCR beta chains as associated with cytomegalovirus. In both the original and validation cohorts, the classifier was reported to diagnose cytomegalovirus status with high specificity and sensitivity. A later analysis found that most CMV-associated TCR beta chains appeared HLA-restricted, with HLA associations seemingly driven largely by CMV exposure.

Compared with germline, V lacks 4 bases and J lacks 1 base; bases without a gene match: 4. CDR1 MGHRA and CDR2 YSYEKL were looked up in the germline V gene. Counted from cysteine to phenylalanine, this CDR3 has 14 amino acids. CDR3 DNA is the only sequence kept; it has 42 bases, read in frame from the first base. The cohort consisted of 670 or so healthy bone marrow donors. Cohort members were all nominally healthy when sampled, although unrecorded immune exposures were likely present. The donor tested CMV seronegative and was one of the 352 seronegative cohort members. Every donor gave a peripheral blood sample, and the peripheral blood mononuclear cells from that sample were used for TCR beta sequencing. Genomic DNA was extracted from the blood cell samples with the Qiagen DNeasy Blood Extraction Kit. The library was obtained by the immunoSEQ multiplex PCR assay. For the multiplex PCR, a mixture combining 60 forward primers for TCR Vbeta segments and 13 reverse primers for TCR Jbeta segments was used. The CDR3 region of rearranged TCR beta genes was amplified from genomic DNA by a multiplex PCR assay. The Illumina HiSeq System was used to sequence the amplified TCR beta libraries as 87-base-pair reads. The authors' pipeline ran thus. A later analysis counted tens of millions of unique TCR beta chains across the roughly 700 repertoires, and roughly 10 million of these chains were shared by at least two donors. Raw reads were error-corrected and collapsed into unique sequences with a nearest-neighbor algorithm that merged closely related sequences to remove PCR and sequencing errors. V, D and J gene segments were assigned by aligning CDR3 sequences to IMGT reference sequences. For a sequence to be retained, a match of at least six nucleotides to both a V gene segment and a J gene segment was required. A rearrangement was called productive if the CDR3 had no stop codons and remained in frame with V and J, and every other rearrangement was called non-productive. CDR3 was defined by IMGT convention, running from the second conserved V-encoded cysteine to the conserved J-encoded phenylalanine. Sequences without an unambiguous match to a single V gene segment were excluded from the earlier analysis of approximately 560 of the donors. In an earlier analysis of some 590 of the donors, a V segment was called functional when productive rearrangements were above 56.7%, and segregating when the standard deviation between donors exceeded 5%. A statistical classification framework was built for diagnosing cytomegalovirus status from the catalog of TCR beta chain sequences. A later analysis assigned V and J genes by comparing TCR nucleotide sequences with IMGT/GENE-DB human TR gene sequences. The TCRdist pipeline was used in a later analysis to assign CDR3 sequences and most-parsimonious VDJ recombination scenarios. In a later analysis, each TCR beta chain was defined by its CDR3 amino acid sequence together with its V-gene family, and reads lacking a unique V-gene family were excluded. In a later analysis, 450 to 600 highly shared, low-generation-probability nucleotide sequences were removed to address suspected cross-contamination and a sequencing artifact. For each public chain, a later analysis derived a clonal expansion index from normalized ranks of inferred template counts within each repertoire. A later analysis computed generation probabilities with a VDJ recombination model fitted to out-of-frame rearrangements, and checked the results against IGoR. A later analysis scored TCR-TCR, TCR-HLA and TCR-CMV co-occurrence with hypergeometric tests, applying a repertoire-size bias correction to TCR pairs. A later analysis estimated false discovery rates by permuting HLA or CMV assignments 20 times. In a later analysis, co-occurring TCRs were grouped using DBSCAN, with TCRdist sequence similarity added in when clustering inside HLA-allele-positive subsets. Co-occurrence clustering excluded repertoires with fewer than 30,000 or more than 120,000 public chains, plus five with anomalous nucleotide sharing. TCRdb obtained this table from immuneACCESS and retained in-frame rearrangements with V and J assigned. These tables miss some clones; where compared with another copy, unresolved V genes account for less than half of the shortfall, and the remainder is unexplained. That table furnishes V, J and clone size, whereas the DNA furnished D and trimming. Here the sample has some 130,000 clones; approximately 80% occur a single time. The ten most abundant clones make up about 3.7% of the sample.

Worth noting for this clone: There is no known antigen for this receptor. Per-nucleotide qualities are absent, and no much larger clonotype sits a single base away.

Recombination connected TRBV4-1 to TRBJ2-7; TRBD2 lines up with 7 middle nucleotides. Source material: PBMCs. The sequence derives from a male donor in good health and CMV-seronegative. The CDR3 is CASSPGLVSYEQYF. The DNA is TGCGCCAGCAGCCCCGGACTAGTTTCCTACGAGCAGTACTTC.